This record concerns one TCR beta chain sequence. No antigen is known for it. No quality values exist for individual bases; no much larger clone is one base distant. The library was prepared using the immunoSEQ multiplex PCR assay. The original methods were these. A statistical classification framework was built for diagnosing cytomegalovirus status from the catalog of TCR beta chain sequences. The clones in this table, taken by TCRdb from immuneACCESS, are in-frame only. Not every clone is retained; where verified, under half of the shortfall comes from an unresolved V gene, and the cause of the rest is unknown. V and J calls and clone size are as listed in that table; D and trimming were resolved from the DNA. Across this sample there are approximately 130,000 clones, with more than 75% seen only once. The ten largest clones represent approximately 2% of the sample. Donors formed part of the validation cohort, which comprised 120 or so subjects and was distinct from the first cohort of under 850 subjects.

These data come from a study of cytomegalovirus exposure and HLA in healthy donors (dated by TCRdb to between 2016 and 2019). Broadly, across the study: According to a later analysis, the 120 or so validation repertoires were produced on the same platform as the 666 repertoires of the first cohort. The study combined high-throughput TCR immunosequencing, statistical association of individual TCRs with disease status, and machine learning to predict cytomegalovirus infection status. The study aimed to test whether cataloging public T cell receptors could reveal signatures of past pathogen exposure. A separate validation cohort of approximately 130 different subjects was used in addition to the roughly 670-subject first cohort. Paper-wide results and their limitations: Most TCR sequences were seen in very few donors, while some public TCRs were found in many individuals. The authors suggested that the approach could potentially be generalized to other disease states and immunological phenotypes. Subsequent analysis determined that TCRs grouped into clusters in the first cohort also showed a tendency toward co-occurrence across the 120 validation repertoires, and approximately 94% of cluster scores exceeded 0. The study gave a list of 150 to 200 TCR beta chains associated with cytomegalovirus. The validation cohort had no HLA typing available for a later analysis, so co-occurrence within that cohort was assessed over all 120 or so repertoires. In vitro tests confirmed that a few of the cytomegalovirus-associated TCR beta chains recognize cytomegalovirus antigens. In both the original and validation cohorts, the classifier was reported to diagnose cytomegalovirus status with high specificity and sensitivity.

The cysteine opens and the phenylalanine closes a CDR3 of 13 amino acids. Only the CDR3 portion is preserved as DNA: 39 bases, with reading frame beginning at the first base. Trimming costs V 1 base and J 4 bases, and their ends lie 7 bases apart. CDR1 SGHAT and CDR2 FQDESV are derived from the germline V gene (reference sequence). The clonotype was recovered from a woman in her twenties or thirties in good health and CMV-seronegative. Specimen: PBMCs. The rearranged segments are TRBV11-1 and TRBJ1-1, with the D gene uncertain. The CDR3 protein sequence reads: CASSLGPTTEAFF. The DNA sequence is TGTGCCAGCAGCTTAGGGCCCACCACTGAAGCTTTCTTT.